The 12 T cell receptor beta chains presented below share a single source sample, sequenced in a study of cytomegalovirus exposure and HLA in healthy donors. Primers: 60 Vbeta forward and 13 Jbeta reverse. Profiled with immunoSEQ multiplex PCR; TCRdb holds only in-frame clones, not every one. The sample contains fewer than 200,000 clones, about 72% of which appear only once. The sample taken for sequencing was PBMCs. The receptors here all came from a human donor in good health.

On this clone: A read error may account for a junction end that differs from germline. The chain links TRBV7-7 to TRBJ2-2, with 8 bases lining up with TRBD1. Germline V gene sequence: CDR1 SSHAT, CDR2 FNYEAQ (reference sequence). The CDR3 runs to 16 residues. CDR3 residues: CASSSSTGAGTGELFF. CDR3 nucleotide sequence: TGTGCTAGCAGCTCCTCGACAGGGGCAGGCACCGGGGAGCTGTTTTTT.

The CDR3 sequence: CASSLHRGIGTDTQYF. As DNA, the CDR3 is TGCGCCAGCAGCTTGCACAGGGGGATAGGGACAGATACGCAGTATTTT. V gene TRBV5-1 combines with J gene TRBJ2-3, with 8 bases fitting TRBD1. The ends lost 1 base at V and 3 bases at J; junction bases unmatched: 7. In germline, CDR1 is SGHRS, CDR2 YFSETQ. There are 16 residues in the CDR3.

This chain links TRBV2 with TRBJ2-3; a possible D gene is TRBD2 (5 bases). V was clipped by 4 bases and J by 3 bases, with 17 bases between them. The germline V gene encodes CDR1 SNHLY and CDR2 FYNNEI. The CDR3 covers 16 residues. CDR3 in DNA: TGTGCCAGCAGTGTTGGTCCGGGGTCTGCAACAGATACGCAGTATTTT. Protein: CASSVGPGSATDTQYF.

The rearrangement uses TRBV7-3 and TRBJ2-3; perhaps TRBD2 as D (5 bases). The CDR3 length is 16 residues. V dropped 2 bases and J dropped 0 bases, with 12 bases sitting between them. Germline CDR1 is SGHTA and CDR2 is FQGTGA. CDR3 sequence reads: CASSLGSGLSTDTQYF. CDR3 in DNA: TGTGCCAGCAGCTTAGGGTCCGGACTTAGCACAGATACGCAGTATTTT.

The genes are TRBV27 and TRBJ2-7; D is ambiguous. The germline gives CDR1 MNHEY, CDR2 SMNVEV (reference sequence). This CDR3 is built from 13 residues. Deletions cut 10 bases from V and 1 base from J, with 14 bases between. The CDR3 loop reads CATSTIDSYEQYF. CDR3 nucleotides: TGTGCCACCTCAACCATAGATTCCTACGAGCAGTACTTC.

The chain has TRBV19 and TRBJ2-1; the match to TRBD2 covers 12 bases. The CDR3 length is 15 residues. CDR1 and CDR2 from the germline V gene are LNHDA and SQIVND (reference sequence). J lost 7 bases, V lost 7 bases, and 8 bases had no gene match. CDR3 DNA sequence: TGTGCCAGTAAGCTAGCGGGGGGGCTTGGTAATGAGCAGTTCTTC. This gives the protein CASKLAGGLGNEQFF.

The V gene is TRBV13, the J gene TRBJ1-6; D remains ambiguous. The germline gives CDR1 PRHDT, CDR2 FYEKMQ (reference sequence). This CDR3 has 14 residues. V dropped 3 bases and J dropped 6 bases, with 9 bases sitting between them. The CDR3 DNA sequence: TGTGCCAGCAGCTTCTCGGGGAGTAATTCACCCCTCCACTTT. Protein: CASSFSGSNSPLHF.

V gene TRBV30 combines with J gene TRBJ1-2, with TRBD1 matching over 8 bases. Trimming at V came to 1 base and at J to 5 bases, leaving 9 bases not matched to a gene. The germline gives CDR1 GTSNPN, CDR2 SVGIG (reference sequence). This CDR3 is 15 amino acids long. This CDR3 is CAWSADRDGVYGYTF. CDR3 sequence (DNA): TGTGCCTGGAGTGCGGACAGGGATGGGGTGTATGGCTACACCTTC. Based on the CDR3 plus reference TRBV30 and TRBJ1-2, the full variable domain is SQTIHQWPATLVQPVGSPLSLECTVEGTSNPNLYWYRQAAGRGLQLLFYSVGIGQISSEVPQNLSASRPQDRQFILSSKKLLLSDSGFYLCAWSADRDGVYGYTFGSGTRLTVV.

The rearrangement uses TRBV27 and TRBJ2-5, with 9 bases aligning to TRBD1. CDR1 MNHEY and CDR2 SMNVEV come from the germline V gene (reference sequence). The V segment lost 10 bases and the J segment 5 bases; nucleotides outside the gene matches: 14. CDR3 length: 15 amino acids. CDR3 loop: CATQGVGDRDETQYF. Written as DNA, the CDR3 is TGTGCCACTCAGGGGGTTGGGGACAGGGACGAGACCCAGTACTTC.

The CDR3 DNA sequence: TGTGCCAGCAGAGAGCAGGGACTAGCGGGGTCCGAGCAGTACTTC. Its translation is CASREQGLAGSEQYF. The rearrangement joins TRBV7-2 to TRBJ2-7; TRBD2 matches at 13 bases. The CDR3 is 15 residues long. Germline lookup yields CDR1 SGHTA and CDR2 FQGNSA. Trimming took 6 bases from V and 6 from J; bases not matched to a gene: 8.

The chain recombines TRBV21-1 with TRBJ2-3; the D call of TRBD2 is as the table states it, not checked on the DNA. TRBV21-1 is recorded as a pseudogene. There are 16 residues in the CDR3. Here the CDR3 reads CASSKVWRWETDTQYF. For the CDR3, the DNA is TGTGCCAGCAGCAAAGTATGGCGATGGGAGACAGATACGCAGTATTTT.

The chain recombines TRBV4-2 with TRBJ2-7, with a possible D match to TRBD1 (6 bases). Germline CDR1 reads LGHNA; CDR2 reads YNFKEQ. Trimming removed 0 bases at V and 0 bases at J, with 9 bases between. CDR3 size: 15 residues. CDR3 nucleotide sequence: TGTGCCAGCAGCCAAGAGGGGGACAACTCCTACGAGCAGTACTTC. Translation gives CASSQEGDNSYEQYF.